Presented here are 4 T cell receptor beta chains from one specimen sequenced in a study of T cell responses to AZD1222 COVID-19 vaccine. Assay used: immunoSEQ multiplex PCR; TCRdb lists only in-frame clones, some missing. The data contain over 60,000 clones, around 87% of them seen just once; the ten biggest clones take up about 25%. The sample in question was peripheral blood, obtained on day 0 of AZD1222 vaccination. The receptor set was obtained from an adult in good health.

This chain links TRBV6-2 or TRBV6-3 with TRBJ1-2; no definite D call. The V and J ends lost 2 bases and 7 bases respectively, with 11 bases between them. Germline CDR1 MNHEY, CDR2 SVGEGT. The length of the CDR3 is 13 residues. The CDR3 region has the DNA TGTGCCAGCAGTTACGTGGCAGGTGCTGGCTACACCTTC. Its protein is CASSYVAGAGYTF.

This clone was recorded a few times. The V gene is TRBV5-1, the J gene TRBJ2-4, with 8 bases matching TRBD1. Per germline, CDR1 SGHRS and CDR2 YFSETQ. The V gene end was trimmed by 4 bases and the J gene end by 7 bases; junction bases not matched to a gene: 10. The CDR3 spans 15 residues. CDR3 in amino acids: CASSPGQGDSNIQYF. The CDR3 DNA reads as TGCGCCAGCAGCCCCGGACAGGGAGATTCGAACATTCAGTACTTC.

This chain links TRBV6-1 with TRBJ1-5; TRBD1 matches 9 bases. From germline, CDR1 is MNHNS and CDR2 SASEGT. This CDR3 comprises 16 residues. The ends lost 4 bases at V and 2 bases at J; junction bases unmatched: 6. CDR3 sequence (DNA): TGTGCCAGCAGTGTACAGGGGGCGCGTCGCAATCAGCCCCAGCATTTT. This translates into CASSVQGARRNQPQHF.

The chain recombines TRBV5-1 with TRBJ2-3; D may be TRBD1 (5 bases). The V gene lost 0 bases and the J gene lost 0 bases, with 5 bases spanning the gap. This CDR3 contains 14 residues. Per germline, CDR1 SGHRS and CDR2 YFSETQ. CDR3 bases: TGCGCCAGCAGCTTGGGACAGAGCACAGATACGCAGTATTTT. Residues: CASSLGQSTDTQYF.